The 5 T cell receptor beta chains given below trace back to one sample, sequenced in a study of cytomegalovirus exposure and HLA in healthy donors. Primers for the PCR totalled 60 Vbeta and 13 Jbeta. TCRdb's copy holds only in-frame clones and misses some; the assay was immunoSEQ multiplex PCR. The repertoire holds under 200,000 clones, with about four fifths as singletons. The sample was PBMCs. These receptors were collected from a woman in her fifties or sixties in good health and CMV-seropositive.

This sequence joins TRBV27 and TRBJ2-7; 8 bases match TRBD1. The length of the CDR3 is 15 residues. The V and J ends lost 6 bases and 4 bases, in that order; junction bases with no gene match: 11. CDR1 MNHEY and CDR2 SMNVEV come from the germline V gene (reference sequence). CDR3 sequence (DNA): TGTGCCAGCAGATCCGGGACAGGAGTGACTTACGAGCAGTACTTC. Its protein is CASRSGTGVTYEQYF.

The rearrangement links TRBV7-2 to TRBJ2-5; D might be TRBD2 (6 bases). The DNA end is more similar to TRBJ2-7, so the J call may be wrong. This CDR3 is built from 16 residues. The V gene's germline CDR1 is SGHTA and CDR2 FQGNSA. The CDR3 DNA reads as TGTGCCAGCAGCCCTTTCGGCGCGGGAAAGGTATACGAGCAGTACTTC. Protein product: CASSPFGAGKVYEQYF.

The chain joins TRBV14 to TRBJ1-4, with TRBD1 identical over 7 bases. V lost 2 bases, J lost 1 base, and 1 base stayed unmatched. The length of the CDR3 is 15 residues. Germline V gives CDR1 SGHDN, CDR2 FVKESK. In DNA form, the CDR3 reads TGTGCCAGCAGCCAACGACAGGGAACTAATGAAAAACTGTTTTTT. Its protein is CASSQRQGTNEKLFF. Combining the CDR3 with reference TRBV14 and TRBJ1-4 gives the whole variable domain EAGVTQFPSHSVIEKGQTVTLRCDPISGHDNLYWYRRVMGKEIKFLLHFVKESKQDESGMPNNRFLAERTGGTYSTLKVQPAELEDSGVYFCASSQRQGTNEKLFFGSGTQLSVL.

V is TRBV28 and J is TRBJ2-3; TRBD2 matches 7 bases. The junction had 6 bases not matched to a gene; V was cut back by 7 bases and J by 2 bases. CDR1 MDHEN and CDR2 SYDVKM come from the germline V gene. The CDR3 runs to 14 residues. The CDR3 reads CASTRGGPTDTQYF. The CDR3 bases are TGTGCCAGCACCCGCGGGGGACCCACAGATACGCAGTATTTT. The entire variable domain, with the rest obtained from reference TRBV28 and TRBJ2-3, is as follows: DVKVTQSSRYLVKRTGEKVFLECVQDMDHENMFWYRQDPGLGLRLIYFSYDVKMKEKGDIPEGYSVSREKKERFSLILESASTNQTSMYLCASTRGGPTDTQYFGPGTRLTVL.

This chain links TRBV21-1 with TRBJ2-7; the listed D gene, TRBD1, was not tested against the DNA. TRBV21-1 corresponds to a pseudogene. The length of the CDR3 is 17 residues. CDR3 coding DNA: TGTGCCAGCAAAACCCCTAACCGCCGGGACAGGGACTACGAGCAGTACTTC. Translation gives CASKTPNRRDRDYEQYF.